The 9 T cell receptor beta chains below all came from one sample that was sequenced in a study of blood T cell repertoires in COVID-19 (TCRdb year 2020). The library was obtained by the immunoSEQ multiplex PCR assay. TCRdb retrieved this table from immuneACCESS and kept in-frame rearrangements only. Not all clones are present; in checked studies, unresolved V genes account for under half, and no reason is known for the remainder. The sample yields 190,000 or so clones; 81% were counted once. The ten largest make up 7.5% to 10% of the sample. Sequencing was done on a sample of PBMCs or T cells enriched from blood (not recorded which). Every receptor here comes from a man aged 35 to 55 who had recovered from COVID-19.

CDR3 protein: CAWSNNWGLAGKLYNEQFF. The CDR3 coding sequence is TGTGCCTGGAGCAACAATTGGGGACTAGCGGGAAAACTTTATAATGAGCAGTTCTTC. This chain connects TRBV30 to TRBJ2-1; 13 bases are a match to TRBD2. Germline CDR1 and CDR2: GTSNPN and SVGIG (reference sequence). This CDR3 contains 19 residues. Trimming took 3 bases from V and 7 from J; bases not matched to a gene: 18.

V gene TRBV2 combines with J gene TRBJ2-4; 10 bases align to TRBD1. This CDR3 has 13 amino acids. Per the germline V gene, CDR1 is SNHLY and CDR2 is FYNNEI. V trimming: 6 bases; J trimming: 9 bases; junction bases outside the gene matches: 5. DNA for the CDR3: TGTGCCAGCAGGAAGGGACAGGGGAGCATTCAGTACTTC. Its protein product is CASRKGQGSIQYF.

The genes are TRBV19 and TRBJ1-3, with TRBD1 as a possible D gene (5 bases). V was shortened by 0 bases and J by 0 bases, with 18 bases between the two germline ends. Germline V lookup: CDR1 LNHDA, CDR2 SQIVND (reference sequence). This CDR3 has 19 residues. CDR3 DNA: TGTGCCAGTAGTATAGATCTTGCGGGACGGATCCTCTCTGGAAACACCATATATTTT. Translation gives CASSIDLAGRILSGNTIYF.

The gene calls are TRBV19 and TRBJ1-1; TRBD1 matches 9 bases. CDR1 and CDR2 from the germline V gene are LNHDA and SQIVND (reference sequence). The junction had 14 bases not matched to a gene; V was cut back by 9 bases and J by 6 bases. CDR3 length equals 15 residues. The CDR3 loop reads CASTPGTGSLAEAFF. In DNA, the CDR3 is TGTGCCAGCACCCCAGGGACAGGGAGTTTAGCTGAAGCTTTCTTT.

The chain recombines TRBV12-3 or TRBV12-4 with TRBJ2-1; possible D gene TRBD1, 5 bases. The V end was cut by 3 bases, the J end by 10 bases, with 13 bases between. CDR3 length equals 13 residues. Written as DNA, the CDR3 is TGTGCCAGCAGTTTGTCGCAGGGTAAGGAGCAGTTCTTC. Translating gives CASSLSQGKEQFF.

J is TRBJ1-1 and V is TRBV29-1; possible D gene TRBD1, 5 bases. CDR1 is SQVTM and CDR2 is ANQGSEA in the germline V gene. The CDR3 is 13 residues long. Trimming shortened V by 3 bases and J by 5 bases, and 13 bases separated the two germline ends. CDR3: CSVDDGGGTEAFF. The CDR3 region has the DNA TGCAGCGTTGATGATGGGGGGGGGACTGAAGCTTTCTTT.

The chain combines TRBV10-3 with TRBJ1-2; D may be TRBD1 (6 bases). Germline V CDR1 and CDR2: ENHRY, SYGVKD. V lost 6 bases, J lost 0 bases, and 14 bases lay in between. The CDR3 consists of 15 residues. The CDR3 DNA sequence: TGTGCCATCAGCCTCGGGACACCCTCTAACTATGGCTACACCTTC. This translates into CAISLGTPSNYGYTF.

The chain recombines TRBV24-1 with TRBJ2-3; TRBD2 aligns across 13 bases. Germline V gene data show CDR1 as KGHDR and CDR2 as SFDVKD. This CDR3 has 21 amino acids. The V and J ends lost 0 bases and 1 base, in that order; junction bases with no gene match: 12. The CDR3 DNA sequence: TGTGCCACCAGTGATTTGCCCCCGTGGACTAGCGGGAGAAGGGGCACAGATACGCAGTATTTT. Translated, it gives CATSDLPPWTSGRRGTDTQYF.

The V call is TRBV5-1, the J call TRBJ2-1; TRBD1 might be the D (7 bases). Trimming shortened V by 0 bases and J by 2 bases, and 9 bases separated the two germline ends. The CDR3 totals 15 residues. CDR1 is SGHRS, CDR2 YFSETQ, per germline. In DNA form, the CDR3 reads TGCGCCAGCAGCTTGGTCAGGGGGGCCTACAATGAGCAGTTCTTC. Translated, it gives CASSLVRGAYNEQFF.